The next 30 T cell receptor beta chains were all read from a single sample in a study of spatial heterogeneity in lung cancer. The antigens of these receptors remain unknown. TCRdb independently ran MiXCR on the 5' RACE reads; one entry per CDR3 protein. The data contain 7,000 to 9,500 distinct CDR3 sequences, 6.5% to 9.5% of them singletons. Time point denoted: sample taken at primary tumor resection. Whole-study findings and limits: Intratumoral expanded alpha and beta TCR counts were found to track tumor mutation counts.

The sequenced sample was lung tumor tissue, obtained at surgery. These receptors all stem from a male donor with early-stage non-small cell lung cancer.

In its sample, this clonotype ranks as medium-sized (0.01 to 0.1%). The chain combines TRBV2 with TRBJ1-5; 9 bases are shared with TRBD1. The CDR3 contains 13 residues. V trimming: 5 bases; J trimming: 5 bases; junction bases outside the gene matches: 1. Germline CDR1 SNHLY, CDR2 FYNNEI. The CDR3 is CASSTGGDQPQHF. As DNA, the CDR3 is TGTGCCAGCAGTACAGGGGGCGATCAGCCCCAGCATTTT.

This clonotype was seen ten or more times. The chain links TRBV5-5 to TRBJ2-3; D might be TRBD1 (5 bases). V gave up 2 bases and J gave up 4 bases, with 14 bases separating them. Germline V gene data show CDR1 as SGHKS and CDR2 as YYEKEE (reference sequence). This CDR3 region has 15 residues. The chain's CDR3 is CASSLFQGVADTQYF. The CDR3 bases are TGTGCCAGCAGCTTATTCCAGGGTGTCGCAGATACGCAGTATTTT.

This clonotype showed up many times. This chain uses TRBV27 with TRBJ1-1; D gene uncertain. The germline CDR1 and CDR2 sequences are MNHEY and SMNVEV (reference sequence). The CDR3 contains 14 residues. Trimming pared 1 base from V and 4 bases from J, leaving 10 bases between. The CDR3 bases are TGTGCCAGCAGTTTATATTCCGACGGCACTGAAGCTTTCTTT. It specifies CASSLYSDGTEAFF.

This clonotype was seen at least ten times. The chain uses TRBV3-1 and TRBJ2-3; D possibly corresponds to TRBD2 (6 bases). Trimming took off 1 base at V and 4 bases at J, with 9 bases between the two ends. CDR3 size: 14 residues. The germline V gene has CDR1 LGHDT and CDR2 YNNKEL (reference sequence). The CDR3 here is CASSQGSSADTQYF. As DNA, the CDR3 is TGTGCCAGCAGCCAAGGCTCTAGCGCAGATACGCAGTATTTT.

Sample share makes this clonotype medium-sized. V and J are TRBV6-6 and TRBJ1-1, with D perhaps matching TRBD1 (5 bases). Between the trimmed V and J ends, which lost 8 bases and 8 bases, there was a span of 12 bases. Germline values: CDR1 MNHNY, CDR2 SVGAGI (reference sequence). This CDR3 comprises 11 residues. The CDR3 loop is CASGYGGEAFF. The CDR3 DNA reads TGTGCCAGCGGATACGGGGGAGAAGCTTTCTTT.

This clonotype was seen many times. This sequence joins TRBV9 and TRBJ2-7; D may be TRBD1 or TRBD2 (5 bases each). CDR3 length: 14 amino acids. V dropped 3 bases and J dropped 2 bases, with 12 bases sitting between them. The V gene's germline CDR1 is SGDLS and CDR2 YYNGEE. DNA of the CDR3: TGTGCCAGCAGCGCGGGACCCCAGGCCTACGAGCAGTACTTC. Protein: CASSAGPQAYEQYF.

Ten or more counts support this clonotype. The chain couples TRBV7-6 to TRBJ2-3, with 11 nucleotides matching TRBD2. The V gene's germline CDR1 is SGHVS and CDR2 FNYEAQ. The J segment lost 1 base and the V segment lost 5 bases, leaving 5 bases of the junction unmatched. CDR3 length: 16 amino acids. Written as DNA, the CDR3 is TGTGCCAGCAGCCCCCGACTAGCGGGGCGCACAGATACGCAGTATTTT. This codes for CASSPRLAGRTDTQYF.

The chain carries TRBV28 and TRBJ1-1; 8 bases map to TRBD1. Germline CDR1 is MDHEN and CDR2 is SYDVKM. The ends lost 7 bases at V and 4 bases at J; junction bases unmatched: 11. The length of the CDR3 is 15 residues. DNA of the CDR3: TGTGCCAGCAACCGAGGACAGGGTTCGGTCACTGAAGCTTTCTTT. It is translated as CASNRGQGSVTEAFF.

This clonotype was seen ten or more times. The chain is built from TRBV2 and TRBJ1-2; 11 positions match TRBD1. J lost 4 bases, V lost 7 bases, and 8 bases had no gene match. Per germline, CDR1 SNHLY and CDR2 FYNNEI. This CDR3 is built from 15 residues. CDR3 in DNA: TGTGCCAGCATTGCCGGGACAGGGGGTTCCTATGGCTACACCTTC. Protein product: CASIAGTGGSYGYTF. Drawing the rest from reference TRBV2 and TRBJ1-2, the complete variable domain is EPEVTQTPSHQVTQMGQEVILRCVPISNHLYFYWYRQILGQKVEFLVSFYNNEISEKSEIFDDQFSVERPDGSNFTLKIRSTKLEDSAMYFCASIAGTGGSYGYTFGSGTRLTVV.

The chain carries TRBV9 and TRBJ2-3, with a possible D match to TRBD2 (6 bases). V shed 0 bases and J shed 0 bases, with 8 bases lying between them. CDR1 and CDR2 from the germline V gene are SGDLS and YYNGEE. This CDR3 contains 15 residues. CDR3 region: CASSVAGTSTDTQYF. CDR3 bases: TGTGCCAGCAGCGTAGCGGGGACTAGCACAGATACGCAGTATTTT.

The rearrangement uses TRBV3-1 and TRBJ2-3; 8 bases line up with TRBD2. The CDR3 extends over 15 amino acids. V was pared by 4 bases and J by 6 bases, with 9 bases of the junction left unmatched. CDR1 and CDR2 (germline): LGHDT, YNNKEL (reference sequence). CDR3 residues: CASSPRRGGIDTQYF. The CDR3 nucleotides are TGTGCCAGCAGCCCCCGCCGGGGGGGTATCGATACGCAGTATTTT.

Sample share makes this clonotype medium-sized (0.01 to 0.1%). This chain links TRBV9 with TRBJ1-6; 10 bases fit TRBD1. CDR3 size: 16 residues. Germline CDR1 reads SGDLS; CDR2 reads YYNGEE. V shed 0 bases and J 8 bases; nucleotides not matched to a gene: 5. This CDR3 is CASSVETGTGDSPLHF. In DNA, the CDR3 is TGTGCCAGCAGCGTAGAGACCGGGACAGGGGATTCACCCCTCCACTTT. Full variable domain (rest looked up from reference TRBV9 and TRBJ1-6): DSGVTQTPKHLITATGQRVTLRCSPRSGDLSVYWYQQSLDQGLQFLIQYYNGEERAKGNILERFSAQQFPDLHSELNLSSLELGDSALYFCASSVETGTGDSPLHFGNGTRLTVT.

The table lists this clonotype with many counts. This chain joins TRBV25-1 and TRBJ2-5; TRBD1 matches at 7 bases. The CDR3 is made up of 12 amino acids. The trim removed 4 bases at V and 7 bases at J, leaving 3 bases unmatched. The germline V gene has CDR1 MGHDK and CDR2 SYGVNS. CDR3 DNA: TGTGCCAGCAGTGCCCAGGGGGTGACCCAGTACTTC. Translating it yields CASSAQGVTQYF.

The V call is TRBV10-1, the J call TRBJ2-7; TRBD1 aligns across 8 bases. The junction had 9 bases not matched to a gene; V was cut back by 5 bases and J by 6 bases. Germline lookup yields CDR1 WNHNN and CDR2 SYGVQD (reference sequence). The CDR3 runs 14 residues. The chain's CDR3 is CASSRTGPGGEQYF. CDR3 sequence (DNA): TGCGCCAGCAGTCGGACAGGGCCCGGTGGCGAGCAGTACTTC.

The gene calls are TRBV7-9 and TRBJ1-1; TRBD1 agrees at 11 bases. The ends lost 6 bases at V and 0 bases at J; junction bases unmatched: 3. Germline CDR1 and CDR2: SEHNR and FQNEAQ (reference sequence). There are 15 residues in the CDR3. DNA for the CDR3: TGTGCCAGCAGGCGGACAGGGGGCTTGAACACTGAAGCTTTCTTT. Translating it yields CASRRTGGLNTEAFF.

This clonotype was counted ten times or more. V is TRBV28 and J is TRBJ1-1; D not resolved. Looked up from germline, CDR1 is MDHEN and CDR2 is SYDVKM. This CDR3 spans 13 amino acids. Trimming took 6 bases from V and 2 from J, leaving 10 bases between them. CDR3 sequence (DNA): TGTGCCAGCAGCCCCGCCTCTAACACTGAAGCTTTCTTT. Translated, it gives CASSPASNTEAFF.

Many counts were recorded for this clonotype. As DNA, the CDR3 is TGCGCCAGCAGTGAGTCAGGGATGTCACCCCTCCACTTT. Protein sequence: CASSESGMSPLHF. The chain employs TRBV10-1 and TRBJ1-6; D is unclear. The CDR3 has 13 amino acids. V lost 0 bases and J lost 10, with 7 bases in between. CDR1 and CDR2 from the germline V gene are WNHNN and SYGVQD (reference sequence).

This clonotype was found many times. This chain joins TRBV9 and TRBJ2-2, with TRBD2 matching 7 bases. V lost 0 bases, J lost 4 bases, and 6 bases stayed unmatched. The CDR3 is 16 residues long. The V gene's germline CDR1 is SGDLS and CDR2 YYNGEE. The DNA for the CDR3 is TGTGCCAGCAGCGTAGCTCTAGCGGACCTCACCGGGGAGCTGTTTTTT. Protein: CASSVALADLTGELFF.

This clonotype has at least ten counts. The chain joins TRBV11-2 to TRBJ2-3, with a weak D call TRBD1 (6 bases). This CDR3 is 15 amino acids long. Trimming removed 1 base at V and 6 bases at J, with 14 bases between. Per the germline V gene, CDR1 is SGHAT and CDR2 is FQNNGV. This CDR3 is CASSLVTSQGDTQYF. CDR3 DNA: TGTGCCAGCAGCTTAGTAACGTCCCAGGGGGATACGCAGTATTTT.

A few counts support this clonotype. The chain's CDR3 is CASSLELAGDEQYF. The CDR3 region has the DNA TGCGCCAGCAGCTTGGAACTAGCGGGAGACGAGCAGTACTTC. This rearrangement joins TRBV5-1 to TRBJ2-7, with TRBD2 matching over 11 bases. Germline CDR1 and CDR2: SGHRS and YFSETQ. The CDR3 has 14 amino acids. Trimming cost V 0 bases and J 5 bases; bases outside gene matches: 1.

This clonotype was seen ten or more times. The chain is built from TRBV20-1 and TRBJ2-2; D gene ambiguous. CDR3 length: 14 residues. V was trimmed by 6 bases and J by 1 base, leaving 12 bases between them. CDR1 is DFQATT and CDR2 is SNEGSKA in the germline V gene (reference sequence). The CDR3 DNA reads as TGCAGTGCGTGTGAGCGAGGGAACACCGGGGAGCTGTTTTTT. As protein: CSACERGNTGELFF.

This clonotype was observed at least ten times. This chain uses TRBV4-2 with TRBJ2-1; possible D gene TRBD2, 6 bases. CDR3 length: 16 amino acids. V shed 0 bases and J shed 9 bases, with 18 bases lying between them. Per germline, CDR1 LGHNA and CDR2 YNFKEQ. CDR3 sequence reads: CASSQDLSVYGGEQFF. The CDR3, as DNA: TGTGCCAGCAGCCAAGATTTATCTGTGTACGGGGGTGAGCAGTTCTTC.

This clonotype was recorded once. The chain carries TRBV19 and TRBJ1-1; D gene unclear. The CDR3 extends over 14 amino acids. The germline V gene encodes CDR1 LNHDA and CDR2 SQIVND (reference sequence). Trimming left V 3 bases short and J 3 bases short, with 11 bases between. The CDR3: CASSIRGRDTEAFF. In DNA, the CDR3 is TGTGCCAGTAGTATCCGGGGAAGGGACACTGAAGCTTTCTTT.

This sequence joins TRBV4-2 and TRBJ2-7, with 8 bases that match TRBD1. The ends lost 4 bases at V and 3 bases at J; junction bases unmatched: 5. Germline values: CDR1 LGHNA, CDR2 YNFKEQ. The length of the CDR3 is 14 residues. The CDR3 region is CASSLLDRDYEQYF. CDR3 nucleotide sequence: TGTGCCAGCAGCCTCTTGGACAGGGACTACGAGCAGTACTTC.

Ten or more counts support this clonotype. The chain recombines TRBV2 with TRBJ2-7; TRBD1 aligns across 7 bases. The CDR3 totals 14 residues. V lost 5 bases and J lost 2; bases outside the gene matches: 6. Germline V gives CDR1 SNHLY, CDR2 FYNNEI. The CDR3 here is CASSRQGATYEQYF. The DNA of the CDR3 is TGTGCCAGCAGTAGACAGGGAGCGACCTACGAGCAGTACTTC. Together with reference TRBV2 and TRBJ2-7, the CDR3 gives the full variable domain: EPEVTQTPSHQVTQMGQEVILRCVPISNHLYFYWYRQILGQKVEFLVSFYNNEISEKSEIFDDQFSVERPDGSNFTLKIRSTKLEDSAMYFCASSRQGATYEQYFGPGTRLTVT.

This clonotype showed up many times. The rearrangement joins TRBV7-3 to TRBJ2-2, with 11 bases that match TRBD2. Trimming took 2 bases from V and 2 from J; bases not matched to a gene: 7. Germline loops: CDR1 SGHTA, CDR2 FQGTGA. The CDR3 is made up of 18 amino acids. CDR3 DNA: TGTGCCAGCAGCTTAGGTACTAGCGGGAGTGCCAACACCGGGGAGCTGTTTTTT. Translated: CASSLGTSGSANTGELFF.

The V call is TRBV5-1, the J call TRBJ1-2; TRBD1 is a possible D gene (6 bases). The V gene's germline CDR1 is SGHRS and CDR2 YFSETQ. The CDR3 loop spans 13 amino acids. Trimming removed 3 bases from V and 4 bases from J, with 10 bases in between. CDR3: CASSWQGPYGYTF. DNA of the CDR3: TGCGCCAGCAGCTGGCAGGGGCCCTATGGCTACACCTTC.

This clonotype occurred a few times. The rearrangement links TRBV12-3 or TRBV12-4 to TRBJ1-3, with D possibly matching TRBD1 (5 bases). This CDR3 is 17 amino acids long. Trimming cost V 6 bases and J 5 bases, with 23 bases left between them. CDR3 bases: TGTGCCAGCAGCCGTCGAACACAGGACTCGTTTCGAAACACCATATATTTT. Residues: CASSRRTQDSFRNTIYF.

This clonotype was recorded many times. The chain recombines TRBV10-2 with TRBJ1-4, with D uncertain. The germline CDR1 and CDR2 sequences are WSHSY and SAAADI. V lost 10 bases and J 10 bases, leaving 16 bases between the germline ends. The CDR3 extends over 12 amino acids. CDR3 in DNA: TGCGCCATCTCCGAGGAGGGAGGAAAACTGTTTTTT. This encodes CAISEEGGKLFF.

The chain has TRBV24-1 and TRBJ2-7; D may be TRBD2 (5 bases). Germline CDR1 and CDR2: KGHDR and SFDVKD. Trimming removed 4 bases at V and 1 base at J, with 16 bases between. The CDR3 has 16 residues. The CDR3 reads CATSDSGLLGSYEQYF. CDR3 DNA: TGTGCCACCAGTGACAGCGGACTCCTTGGATCCTACGAGCAGTACTTC.